A selection of T cell receptor beta chains follows, all from one sample in a study of cytomegalovirus exposure and HLA in healthy donors. Assay used: immunoSEQ multiplex PCR; TCRdb lists only in-frame clones, some missing. Reported are roughly 39,000 clones; the ten largest clones contain approximately 2.9%. Sequenced sample: PBMCs. The receptors were sampled from a woman aged 25 to 39 in good health and CMV-seropositive. The CDR3 runs from the conserved cysteine through the conserved F or W. Fields, in order: CDR3 protein, CDR3 DNA, J gene, D gene, clone size, V gene. D genes are given only for firm matches. Expanded clones are given a class, and other clones once, few, many or no size at all.

CDR3aa: CASSQDLSGGDIQYF; CDR3nt: TGCGCCAGCAGCCAAGATCTAAGCGGGGGAGACATTCAGTACTTC; j_gene: TRBJ2-4; d_gene: TRBD2; abundance: -; v_gene: TRBV4-1
CDR3aa: CASSLNGNYGYTF; CDR3nt: TGCGCCAGCAGCTTGAACGGTAACTATGGCTACACCTTC; j_gene: TRBJ1-2; d_gene: -; abundance: -; v_gene: TRBV5-1
CDR3aa: CASSPVNTEAFF; CDR3nt: TGTGCCAGCAGCCCCGTGAACACTGAAGCTTTCTTT; j_gene: TRBJ1-1; d_gene: -; abundance: -; v_gene: TRBV2
CDR3aa: CASSLAQRTEAFF; CDR3nt: TGTGCCAGCAGCTTAGCCCAGCGGACTGAAGCTTTCTTT; j_gene: TRBJ1-1; d_gene: -; abundance: -; v_gene: TRBV7-8
CDR3aa: CASSQGLAGGIDTGELFF; CDR3nt: TGCGCCAGCAGCCAAGGACTAGCGGGGGGGATAGACACCGGGGAGCTGTTTTTT; j_gene: TRBJ2-2; d_gene: TRBD2; abundance: -; v_gene: TRBV4-1
CDR3aa: CASSQAVFGQTYEQYF; CDR3nt: TGTGCCAGCAGCCAAGCGGTCTTTGGGCAAACCTACGAGCAGTACTTC; j_gene: TRBJ2-7; d_gene: -; abundance: -; v_gene: TRBV4-2
CDR3aa: CASRRPGTNEKLFF; CDR3nt: TGCGCCAGCAGAAGACCGGGAACTAATGAAAAACTGTTTTTT; j_gene: TRBJ1-4; d_gene: -; abundance: -; v_gene: TRBV4-1
CDR3aa: CATSQDPYRGGASPLHF; CDR3nt: TGTGCCACCAGCCAGGATCCCTACCGAGGGGGAGCTTCACCCCTCCACTTT; j_gene: TRBJ1-6; d_gene: -; abundance: -; v_gene: TRBV15
CDR3aa: CASSQARDSNSPLHF; CDR3nt: TGTGCCAGCAGCCAAGCGAGAGATTCTAATTCACCCCTCCACTTT; j_gene: TRBJ1-6; d_gene: -; abundance: -; v_gene: TRBV14
CDR3aa: CSVPPQRGLTEGATQYF; CDR3nt: TGCAGCGTCCCACCCCAGAGGGGCCTCACCGAGGGGGCTACGCAGTATTTT; j_gene: TRBJ2-3; d_gene: TRBD1; abundance: -; v_gene: TRBV29-1
CDR3aa: CAIGVASNQPQHF; CDR3nt: TGTGCCATCGGAGTGGCTAGCAATCAGCCCCAGCATTTT; j_gene: TRBJ1-5; d_gene: -; abundance: -; v_gene: TRBV10-3
CDR3aa: CASSPGGTAEKHFYF; CDR3nt: TGCGCCAGCAGCCCAGGCGGGACGGCAGAAAAACATTTCTACTTC; j_gene: TRBJ2-4; d_gene: -; abundance: -; v_gene: TRBV5-1
CDR3aa: CASSKNTRGTNYEQYF; CDR3nt: TGTGCCAGCAGCAAAAACACCCGAGGGACAAACTACGAGCAGTACTTC; j_gene: TRBJ2-7; d_gene: -; abundance: -; v_gene: TRBV21-1
CDR3aa: CASSPTSTGRTDTQYF; CDR3nt: TGTGCCAGCAGCCCGACTAGCACAGGACGCACAGATACGCAGTATTTT; j_gene: TRBJ2-3; d_gene: TRBD2; abundance: -; v_gene: TRBV4-2
CDR3aa: CAGVKSSYNSPLHF; CDR3nt: TGTGCCGGAGTTAAGAGCTCCTATAATTCACCCCTCCACTTT; j_gene: TRBJ1-6; d_gene: -; abundance: -; v_gene: TRBV30
CDR3aa: CASSFSDQETQYF; CDR3nt: TGTGCCAGCAGCTTTAGCGACCAAGAGACCCAGTACTTC; j_gene: TRBJ2-5; d_gene: -; abundance: -; v_gene: TRBV11-1
CDR3aa: CASSFFGQEYTDTQYF; CDR3nt: TGTGCCAGCAGCTTCTTCGGACAGGAATACACAGATACGCAGTATTTT; j_gene: TRBJ2-3; d_gene: TRBD1; abundance: -; v_gene: TRBV5-4
CDR3aa: CASSSFGTGGTEAFF; CDR3nt: TGTGCCAGCAGCTCTTTTGGGACAGGGGGGACTGAAGCTTTCTTT; j_gene: TRBJ1-1; d_gene: TRBD1; abundance: -; v_gene: TRBV5-5
CDR3aa: CSVTGPLEAFF; CDR3nt: TGCAGCGTGACAGGTCCGCTTGAAGCTTTCTTT; j_gene: TRBJ1-1; d_gene: -; abundance: -; v_gene: TRBV29-1
CDR3aa: CASSYSLGTGATEAFF; CDR3nt: TGTGCCAGCAGTTACTCGCTGGGGACAGGGGCGACTGAAGCTTTCTTT; j_gene: TRBJ1-1; d_gene: TRBD1; abundance: -; v_gene: TRBV6-6
CDR3aa: CAWSVQADTQYF; CDR3nt: TGTGCCTGGAGTGTACAGGCAGATACGCAGTATTTT; j_gene: TRBJ2-3; d_gene: -; abundance: -; v_gene: TRBV30
CDR3aa: CASSPYRVDEQFF; CDR3nt: TGTGCCAGCAGCCCCTACAGGGTCGATGAGCAGTTCTTC; j_gene: TRBJ2-1; d_gene: -; abundance: -; v_gene: TRBV27
CDR3aa: CASSWGDRGKGYTF; CDR3nt: TGCGCCAGCAGCTGGGGGGACAGGGGAAAAGGCTACACCTTC; j_gene: TRBJ1-2; d_gene: TRBD1; abundance: -; v_gene: TRBV5-1
CDR3aa: CASSQEAGLATGELFF; CDR3nt: TGTGCCAGCAGCCAAGAGGCAGGCCTAGCGACCGGGGAGCTGTTTTTT; j_gene: TRBJ2-2; d_gene: -; abundance: -; v_gene: TRBV4-2
CDR3aa: CATSGGGEMKKLFF; CDR3nt: TGTGCCACCAGCGGAGGGGGCGAAATGAAAAAACTGTTTTTT; j_gene: TRBJ1-4; d_gene: TRBD1; abundance: -; v_gene: TRBV15
CDR3aa: CALRQGAETGELFF; CDR3nt: TGTGCCTTAAGACAGGGGGCTGAGACCGGGGAGCTGTTTTTT; j_gene: TRBJ2-2; d_gene: TRBD1; abundance: -; v_gene: TRBV7-2
CDR3aa: CASRQENIQYF; CDR3nt: TGTGCCAGCAGGCAGGAAAACATTCAGTACTTC; j_gene: TRBJ2-4; d_gene: -; abundance: -; v_gene: TRBV2
CDR3aa: CASSSRTGKETQYF; CDR3nt: TGTGCCAGCAGCTCCCGGACAGGGAAAGAGACCCAGTACTTC; j_gene: TRBJ2-5; d_gene: TRBD1; abundance: -; v_gene: TRBV11-3
CDR3aa: CASSLAGGPYNEQFF; CDR3nt: TGTGCTAGCAGCTTAGCGGGGGGTCCCTACAATGAGCAGTTCTTC; j_gene: TRBJ2-1; d_gene: TRBD2; abundance: -; v_gene: TRBV7-7
CDR3aa: CASSWTGGIVEEAFF; CDR3nt: TGTGCCAGCAGTTGGACAGGCGGCATTGTGGAGGAAGCTTTCTTT; j_gene: TRBJ1-1; d_gene: TRBD1; abundance: -; v_gene: TRBV6-6
CDR3aa: CASSKLAAYEQYF; CDR3nt: TGTGCCAGCAGTAAACTTGCAGCGTACGAGCAGTACTTC; j_gene: TRBJ2-7; d_gene: -; abundance: -; v_gene: TRBV6-1
CDR3aa: CASSPTGSHEQYF; CDR3nt: TGCGCCAGCAGCCCCACGGGGAGTCACGAGCAGTACTTC; j_gene: TRBJ2-7; d_gene: -; abundance: -; v_gene: TRBV5-1
CDR3aa: CASSRTSGALETQYF; CDR3nt: TGCGCCAGCAGCAGGACTAGCGGGGCGTTAGAGACCCAGTACTTC; j_gene: TRBJ2-5; d_gene: TRBD2; abundance: -; v_gene: TRBV5-1
CDR3aa: CATLLGTGNEKLFF; CDR3nt: TGTGCCACCCTCCTGGGGACAGGGAATGAAAAACTGTTTTTT; j_gene: TRBJ1-4; d_gene: TRBD1; abundance: -; v_gene: TRBV2
CDR3aa: CASKGQGARDTEAFF; CDR3nt: TGTGCCAGTAAGGGACAGGGGGCGCGGGACACTGAAGCTTTCTTT; j_gene: TRBJ1-1; d_gene: TRBD1; abundance: -; v_gene: TRBV19
CDR3aa: CASSFGGGSSYEQYF; CDR3nt: TGTGCCAGCAGCTTTGGCGGGGGGAGCTCCTACGAGCAGTACTTC; j_gene: TRBJ2-7; d_gene: TRBD2; abundance: -; v_gene: TRBV5-4
CDR3aa: CATSRESGQGALTYEQYF; CDR3nt: TGTGCCACCAGCAGAGAGAGTGGACAGGGGGCTTTGACCTACGAGCAGTACTTC; j_gene: TRBJ2-7; d_gene: TRBD1; abundance: -; v_gene: TRBV15
CDR3aa: CASTKEVNFYGYTF; CDR3nt: TGTGCTAGTACTAAGGAGGTTAACTTCTATGGCTACACCTTC; j_gene: TRBJ1-2; d_gene: -; abundance: -; v_gene: TRBV19
CDR3aa: CASSGQGNTEAFF; CDR3nt: TGCGCCAGCAGCGGACAGGGGAACACTGAAGCTTTCTTT; j_gene: TRBJ1-1; d_gene: TRBD1; abundance: -; v_gene: TRBV4-1
CDR3aa: CASSLDISNGPQETQYF; CDR3nt: TGCGCCAGCAGCTTGGATATCTCTAATGGGCCGCAAGAGACCCAGTACTTC; j_gene: TRBJ2-5; d_gene: -; abundance: -; v_gene: TRBV5-1
CDR3aa: CASGRTQGYEQYF; CDR3nt: TGTGCTAGTGGCCGAACTCAGGGGTACGAGCAGTACTTC; j_gene: TRBJ2-7; d_gene: -; abundance: -; v_gene: TRBV12-5
CDR3aa: CAISDRGERGSYNEQFF; CDR3nt: TGTGCCATCAGTGATCGGGGGGAGCGGGGATCTTACAATGAGCAGTTCTTC; j_gene: TRBJ2-1; d_gene: TRBD2; abundance: medium-sized; v_gene: TRBV10-3
CDR3aa: CASRTGTASSMGYTF; CDR3nt: TGTGCCAGCAGAACCGGGACAGCATCTTCTATGGGCTACACCTTC; j_gene: TRBJ1-2; d_gene: TRBD1; abundance: -; v_gene: TRBV6-5
CDR3aa: CASSQDGTGPRQPQHF; CDR3nt: TGCGCCAGCAGCCAGGACGGGACAGGACCAAGGCAGCCCCAGCATTTT; j_gene: TRBJ1-5; d_gene: TRBD1; abundance: -; v_gene: TRBV4-1
CDR3aa: CASSARGREQYF; CDR3nt: TGTGCCAGCAGTGCAAGGGGCCGCGAGCAGTACTTC; j_gene: TRBJ2-7; d_gene: -; abundance: -; v_gene: TRBV11-2
CDR3aa: CSVVGRARSPSYEQYF; CDR3nt: TGCAGCGTTGTGGGCAGGGCAAGGTCCCCTTCCTACGAGCAGTACTTC; j_gene: TRBJ2-7; d_gene: -; abundance: -; v_gene: TRBV29-1
CDR3aa: CASSEQGSNEQFF; CDR3nt: TGTGCCAGCAGTGAACAGGGATCCAATGAGCAGTTCTTC; j_gene: TRBJ2-1; d_gene: -; abundance: -; v_gene: TRBV6-1
CDR3aa: CASSPRQGGYGYTF; CDR3nt: TGTGCCAGCAGTCCTCGCCAGGGCGGCTATGGCTACACCTTC; j_gene: TRBJ1-2; d_gene: -; abundance: -; v_gene: TRBV6-5
CDR3aa: CASSRTGAPEAFF; CDR3nt: TGTGCCAGCTCACGTACAGGGGCCCCTGAAGCTTTCTTT; j_gene: TRBJ1-1; d_gene: TRBD1; abundance: -; v_gene: TRBV18
CDR3aa: CASSSTGYEQYF; CDR3nt: TGTGCCAGCAGCTCCACCGGCTACGAGCAGTACTTC; j_gene: TRBJ2-7; d_gene: -; abundance: -; v_gene: TRBV13
CDR3aa: CASMRFGGQFSGANVLTF; CDR3nt: TGTGCCAGTATGAGGTTTGGGGGACAGTTCTCTGGGGCCAACGTCCTGACTTTC; j_gene: TRBJ2-6; d_gene: TRBD1; abundance: -; v_gene: TRBV19
CDR3aa: CASSRPGTGVSTEAFF; CDR3nt: TGTGCCAGCAGTCGTCCCGGGACAGGGGTAAGCACTGAAGCTTTCTTT; j_gene: TRBJ1-1; d_gene: TRBD1; abundance: -; v_gene: TRBV6-6
CDR3aa: CASSRASRGNTEAFF; CDR3nt: TGTGCCAGCAGTCGCGCGTCCCGGGGTAACACTGAAGCTTTCTTT; j_gene: TRBJ1-1; d_gene: -; abundance: -; v_gene: TRBV7-6